One and the same sample provided the 27 T cell receptor beta chains below, sequenced in a study of CD8 T cells in ankylosing spondylitis. TCRdb itself ran the 5' RACE reads through MiXCR, one entry per CDR3 protein. The table lists approximately 350,000 distinct CDR3 sequences, roughly 22% of them singletons, with around 13% in the top ten. The sequencing input was blood, either unsorted or a sorted T cell fraction (not recorded which). Receptor source: a male donor with ankylosing spondylitis or in good health (not recorded which).

The chain combines TRBV4-1 with TRBJ2-1; 9 nucleotides agree with TRBD2. Germline CDR1 is MGHRA and CDR2 is YSYEKL. After removal of 0 bases from V and 2 bases from J, the junction contained 8 bases not matched to a gene. The CDR3 extends over 18 amino acids. CDR3 loop: CASSQDPLAGLTYNEQFF. CDR3 sequence (DNA): TGCGCCAGCAGCCAAGATCCCCTAGCGGGATTAACCTACAATGAGCAGTTCTTC.

This chain uses TRBV15 with TRBJ2-5; D perhaps matches TRBD2 (5 bases). CDR3 length: 14 amino acids. Germline CDR1 is LNHNV and CDR2 is YYDKDF (reference sequence). Trimming left V 4 bases short and J 3 bases short, with 12 bases between. The CDR3 here is CATSMGWEKETQYF. Written as DNA, the CDR3 is TGTGCCACCAGCATGGGGTGGGAGAAAGAGACCCAGTACTTC.

The J gene is TRBJ2-7, the V gene TRBV4-1; possibly TRBD1 for D (6 bases). The CDR3 length is 16 residues. The germline V gene encodes CDR1 MGHRA and CDR2 YSYEKL. The ends were cut back, 1 base at V and 7 bases at J, with 20 bases in the middle. CDR3 region: CASSQGGPPRGGEQYF. CDR3 coding DNA: TGCGCCAGCAGCCAAGGGGGACCGCCGAGAGGGGGTGAGCAGTACTTC.

At least ten counts were recorded for this clonotype. This rearrangement joins TRBV20-1 to TRBJ2-7; 11 bases align to TRBD2. Germline assignment: CDR1 DFQATT and CDR2 SNEGSKA (reference sequence). Trimming took 4 bases from V and 4 from J; bases not matched to a gene: 6. The CDR3 has 14 residues. CDR3 bases: TGCAGTGCTACCGGGACTAGCGGAGTATACGAGCAGTACTTC. Its translation is CSATGTSGVYEQYF.

This chain connects TRBV20-1 to TRBJ2-1, with TRBD1 identical over 9 bases. The CDR3 consists of 14 residues. Germline V gene sequence: CDR1 DFQATT, CDR2 SNEGSKA (reference sequence). V was clipped by 6 bases and J by 7 bases; unmatched bases: 10. The CDR3 DNA is TGCAGTGCGGTCGGGACAGGGTCTCAGAATGAGCAGTTCTTC. As protein: CSAVGTGSQNEQFF.

There are a few counts of this clonotype. The chain carries TRBV5-1 and TRBJ2-7; 13 bases match TRBD2. Germline-derived CDR1 and CDR2 are SGHRS and YFSETQ. J lost 4 bases, V lost 0 bases, and 7 bases had no gene match. This CDR3 has 17 residues. Here the CDR3 DNA reads TGCGCCAGCAGCTTGGAGGGGACTAGCGGGGTTGGGTACGAGCAGTACTTC. This codes for CASSLEGTSGVGYEQYF.

The rearrangement uses TRBV10-3 and TRBJ2-1, with D unresolved. The CDR3 loop spans 14 amino acids. V dropped 2 bases and J dropped 9 bases, with 14 bases sitting between them. Germline V gene lookup returns CDR1 ENHRY and CDR2 SYGVKD. The CDR3: CAISEQPLDPEQFF. CDR3 sequence (DNA): TGTGCCATCAGTGAGCAGCCGTTGGATCCTGAGCAGTTCTTC.

The rearrangement links TRBV4-1 to TRBJ2-7, with TRBD2 matching over 10 bases. The trim removed 1 base at V and 7 bases at J, leaving 7 bases unmatched. The CDR3 loop spans 15 amino acids. Germline-derived CDR1 and CDR2 are MGHRA and YSYEKL. Written as DNA, the CDR3 is TGCGCCAGCAGCCAAGTTGGACTAGCGGAGGAAGAGCAGTACTTC. Amino acids: CASSQVGLAEEEQYF.

The gene calls are TRBV2 and TRBJ2-5; 9 bases fit TRBD2. The CDR3 spans 16 residues. The trim removed 3 bases at V and 4 bases at J, leaving 9 bases unmatched. Per germline, CDR1 SNHLY and CDR2 FYNNEI. The CDR3 sequence is CASSDIAGEIRETQYF. For the CDR3, the DNA is TGTGCCAGCAGTGACATAGCGGGGGAGATCCGAGAGACCCAGTACTTC. Filled out from reference TRBV2 and TRBJ2-5, the complete variable domain reads EPEVTQTPSHQVTQMGQEVILRCVPISNHLYFYWYRQILGQKVEFLVSFYNNEISEKSEIFDDQFSVERPDGSNFTLKIRSTKLEDSAMYFCASSDIAGEIRETQYFGPGTRLLVL.

This clonotype has more than one count but fewer than ten. The V call is TRBV29-1, the J call TRBJ2-7, with D perhaps given as TRBD1 or TRBD2 (5 bases each). V was shortened by 4 bases and J by 2 bases, with 15 bases between the two germline ends. This CDR3 contains 14 residues. The V gene's germline CDR1 is SQVTM and CDR2 ANQGSEA. CDR3 residues: CSVVLGRLAYEQYF. In DNA form, the CDR3 reads TGCAGCGTTGTACTGGGACGCCTGGCCTACGAGCAGTACTTC.

CDR3 amino acids: CASSFGPRLEQYF. The CDR3 coding sequence is TGTGCCAGCAGTTTCGGCCCTCGCCTCGAGCAGTACTTC. This chain links TRBV12-3 or TRBV12-4 with TRBJ2-7, with unresolved D. V was shortened by 3 bases and J by 6 bases, with 12 bases between the two germline ends. This CDR3 has 13 amino acids.

This chain links TRBV6-5 with TRBJ2-1; D remains ambiguous. V lost 9 bases and J 2 bases, leaving 8 bases between the germline ends. CDR1 is MNHEY and CDR2 is SVGAGI in the germline V gene. This CDR3 has 12 amino acids. CDR3 amino acids: CASGPPYNEQFF. For the CDR3, the DNA is TGTGCCAGTGGTCCTCCCTACAATGAGCAGTTCTTC.

The chain uses TRBV5-1 and TRBJ1-1, with no clear D. This CDR3 spans 15 amino acids. The germline CDR1 and CDR2 sequences are SGHRS and YFSETQ. V was trimmed by 5 bases and J by 2 bases, leaving 16 bases between them. The CDR3 DNA is TGCGCCAGCAGTTTATATTTACGGGCAAACACTGAAGCTTTCTTT. It yields the protein CASSLYLRANTEAFF.

In this sample, this clonotype turned up many times. The V gene is TRBV12-3 or TRBV12-4, the J gene TRBJ1-1; D unresolved. CDR3 length: 13 residues. V lost 3 bases and J lost 3, with 8 bases in between. CDR3 sequence: CASSFVRDTEAFF. For the CDR3, the DNA is TGTGCCAGCAGTTTTGTACGTGACACTGAAGCTTTCTTT.

This clonotype was observed a few times. V gene TRBV12-3 or TRBV12-4 combines with J gene TRBJ1-1; TRBD1 might be the D (5 bases). This CDR3 has 14 residues. The V and J ends lost 0 bases and 4 bases respectively, with 9 bases between them. The CDR3 loop reads CASSLALRGTEAFF. The CDR3 DNA is TGTGCCAGCAGTTTAGCGTTAAGGGGCACTGAAGCTTTCTTT.

The rearrangement joins TRBV7-8 to TRBJ2-5, with 8 bases fitting TRBD2. J lost 1 base, V lost 3 bases, and 7 bases had no gene match. CDR3 length: 16 residues. Germline V gene lookup returns CDR1 SGHVS and CDR2 FQNEAQ. The CDR3 region has the DNA TGTGCCAGCAGCTTCGAAGGCGGGGGGAGCCAAGAGACCCAGTACTTC. Translated, it gives CASSFEGGGSQETQYF. Complete variable domain (other parts from reference TRBV7-8 and TRBJ2-5): GAGVSQSPRYKVAKRGQDVALRCDPISGHVSLFWYQQALGQGPEFLTYFQNEAQLDKSGLPSDRFFAERPEGSVSTLKIQRTQQEDSAVYLCASSFEGGGSQETQYFGPGTRLLVL.

The V gene is TRBV12-3 or TRBV12-4, the J gene TRBJ2-3; D remains unclear. CDR3 length: 13 amino acids. V lost 5 bases and J lost 9, with 15 bases in between. In nucleotides, the CDR3 is TGTGCCAGCAGTCCCGGAATGGCGGTGACGCAGTATTTT. It is translated as CASSPGMAVTQYF.

The table lists this clonotype with a few counts. The chain couples TRBV7-9 to TRBJ1-1; D call uncertain. From germline, CDR1 is SEHNR and CDR2 FQNEAQ (reference sequence). The CDR3 totals 14 residues. V was clipped by 3 bases and J by 5 bases, with 13 bases between them. The CDR3, as DNA: TGTGCCAGCAGCTTTGGCGGATTACAGACTGAAGCTTTCTTT. As protein: CASSFGGLQTEAFF.

The chain joins TRBV9 to TRBJ2-5, with TRBD2 matching over 7 bases. Germline V gene sequence: CDR1 SGDLS, CDR2 YYNGEE. Germline trimming cut 2 bases from V and 1 base from J; bases unmatched to any gene: 11. This CDR3 contains 17 residues. The CDR3 protein is CASSVPAGGGPQETQYF. In DNA form, the CDR3 reads TGTGCCAGCAGCGTCCCCGCTGGCGGGGGACCCCAAGAGACCCAGTACTTC.

This clonotype was detected many times. The chain carries TRBV5-1 and TRBJ1-1; no clear D. V lost 5 bases, J lost 6 bases, and 14 bases lay in between. The CDR3 is 13 residues long. Per germline, CDR1 SGHRS and CDR2 YFSETQ. The CDR3 DNA follows: TGCGCCAGCAGATCCATCGGGGTCTCTGAAGCTTTCTTT. Translating gives CASRSIGVSEAFF.

This clonotype showed up many times. The chain carries TRBV25-1 and TRBJ2-1; D remains unclear. The CDR3 has 14 residues. Trimming pared 8 bases from V and 4 bases from J, leaving 15 bases between. Germline lookup yields CDR1 MGHDK and CDR2 SYGVNS. DNA for the CDR3: TGTGCCAGCTCGAGACTCACTATTTACAATGAGCAGTTCTTC. This codes for CASSRLTIYNEQFF.

The J gene is TRBJ2-7, the V gene TRBV4-2, with a tentative D call TRBD1 (5 bases). This CDR3 is built from 14 residues. Trimming removed 3 bases from V and 3 bases from J, with 12 bases in between. Germline V gives CDR1 LGHNA, CDR2 YNFKEQ. CDR3 DNA sequence: TGTGCCAGCAGCCACCTAACCCAGGGCTACGAGCAGTACTTC. It codes for CASSHLTQGYEQYF.

This clonotype was counted only a few times. The chain couples TRBV7-6 to TRBJ1-1, with 8 bases lining up with TRBD1. The CDR3 sequence is 15 residues long. V was clipped by 0 bases and J by 2 bases; unmatched bases: 2. In germline, CDR1 is SGHVS, CDR2 FNYEAQ. The DNA of the CDR3 is TGTGCCAGCAGCTTAGCTTCAGGGGGCAACACTGAAGCTTTCTTT. Translated: CASSLASGGNTEAFF.

This clonotype was counted only a few times. This sequence joins TRBV20-1 and TRBJ2-7, with a possible D match to TRBD2 (5 bases). Trimming left V 2 bases short and J 4 bases short, with 12 bases between. The germline CDR1 and CDR2 sequences are DFQATT and SNEGSKA (reference sequence). This CDR3 comprises 13 residues. The CDR3 nucleotides read TGCAGTGCTAGACCTACTAGTATTTACGAGCAGTACTTC. Its protein is CSARPTSIYEQYF.

The chain carries TRBV15 and TRBJ2-5, with TRBD2 as a possible D gene (6 bases). The CDR3 spans 17 residues. The V and J ends lost 7 bases and 1 base respectively, with 22 bases between them. The germline V gene encodes CDR1 LNHNV and CDR2 YYDKDF (reference sequence). In nucleotides, the CDR3 is TGTGCCACCATCAGGGAGGCCCTGACGGACACCCAAGAGACCCAGTACTTC. The encoded protein is CATIREALTDTQETQYF.

The chain has TRBV10-3 and TRBJ2-2; 10 positions agree with TRBD2. V was pared by 5 bases and J by 1 base, with 10 bases of the junction left unmatched. This CDR3 is built from 18 residues. CDR1 is ENHRY and CDR2 is SYGVKD in the germline V gene. CDR3 region: CAISNSGGARGNTGELFF. The DNA of the CDR3 is TGTGCCATCAGTAACAGCGGGGGGGCTCGGGGGAACACCGGGGAGCTGTTTTTT.

This clonotype was found a few times. The CDR3 sequence: CASSPQAVAVLDTQYF. The CDR3 bases are TGTGCCAGCTCACCACAGGCCGTTGCGGTCCTTGATACGCAGTATTTT. The chain is built from TRBV18 and TRBJ2-3; no firm D call. Trimming pared 1 base from V and 6 bases from J, leaving 17 bases between. The CDR3 extends over 16 amino acids. The germline V gene has CDR1 KGHSH and CDR2 LQKENI.